The 14 T cell receptor beta chains in this list originate from one sample, sequenced in a study of CD8+ T cells in alopecia areata. Treatment reported: oral pan-JAK inhibitor, 5-10 mg twice daily. RNA extraction and reverse transcription yielded cDNA as sequencing template. Libraries were prepared by immunoSEQ multiplex PCR; TCRdb keeps only in-frame clonotypes and omits some of them. This sample has around 200,000 clones; roughly 61% occur once, and the top ten carry over 10%. Here the sequenced sample was CD8+ T cells sorted from blood, taken at week 24, from a patient treated with tofacitinib. Receptors were obtained from a human donor with alopecia areata.

V gene TRBV19 combines with J gene TRBJ2-3, with D perhaps TRBD1 (6 bases). The CDR3 extends over 11 amino acids. The V gene lost 10 bases and the J gene lost 3 bases, with 8 bases spanning the gap. Germline CDR1 is LNHDA and CDR2 is SQIVND (reference sequence). Written as DNA, the CDR3 is TGTGCCATCCAGGGGACAGATACGCAGTATTTT. Its protein is CAIQGTDTQYF.

The V and J genes are TRBV6-5 and TRBJ1-5; possible D gene TRBD1, 6 bases. CDR3 length equals 13 residues. Between the trimmed V and J ends, which lost 5 bases and 5 bases, there was a span of 10 bases. CDR1 and CDR2 from the germline V gene are MNHEY and SVGAGI. This CDR3 is CASSQGSDQPQHF. As DNA, the CDR3 is TGTGCCAGCAGTCAGGGGAGCGATCAGCCCCAGCATTTT.

V and J are TRBV7-3 and TRBJ2-2; D is ambiguous. The CDR3 sequence is 15 residues long. Trimming took 5 bases from V and 7 from J, leaving 17 bases between them. Germline V gene lookup returns CDR1 SGHTA and CDR2 FQGTGA. The CDR3 nucleotides read TGTGCCAGCAGCGCCACGCCAGGTTCGGGCGGGGAGCTGTTTTTT. It is translated as CASSATPGSGGELFF.

The V call is TRBV30, the J call TRBJ2-7, with D perhaps TRBD2 (7 bases). The germline V gene has CDR1 GTSNPN and CDR2 SVGIG (reference sequence). The CDR3 has 13 residues. Trimming shortened V by 2 bases and J by 4 bases, and 12 bases separated the two germline ends. CDR3 protein: CAWSRGARYEQYF. In DNA, the CDR3 is TGTGCCTGGAGTCGGGGGGCGAGGTACGAGCAGTACTTC.

This clone was seen only a few times. The chain employs TRBV11-2 and TRBJ2-5; no clear D gene. CDR1 is SGHAT, CDR2 FQNNGV, per germline. V was pared by 0 bases and J by 3 bases, with 8 bases between. This CDR3 has 14 amino acids. The CDR3 reads CASSLDYEKETQYF. CDR3 in DNA: TGTGCCAGCAGCTTAGATTATGAAAAAGAGACCCAGTACTTC.

This clone occurred a few times. The chain combines TRBV7-9 with TRBJ2-1; the match to TRBD1 covers 8 bases. Germline V lookup: CDR1 SEHNR, CDR2 FQNEAQ (reference sequence). Germline trimming cut 1 base from V and 8 bases from J; bases unmatched to any gene: 7. This CDR3 region has 15 residues. Written as DNA, the CDR3 is TGTGCCAGCAGCTTAGTACAGGGGGGAACGGATGAGCAGTTCTTC. Translating it yields CASSLVQGGTDEQFF.

The V and J genes are TRBV4-1 and TRBJ1-1; a possible D gene is TRBD1 (5 bases). V shed 4 bases and J shed 4 bases, with 13 bases lying between them. Germline V gives CDR1 MGHRA, CDR2 YSYEKL. This CDR3 region has 14 residues. The CDR3 bases are TGCGCCAGCAGCCCCTCAGGAGGGGTCACTGAAGCTTTCTTT. Translating it yields CASSPSGGVTEAFF.

V and J are TRBV19 and TRBJ1-5, with D uncertain. Per germline, CDR1 LNHDA and CDR2 SQIVND (reference sequence). V shed 3 bases and J shed 1 base, with 10 bases lying between them. The CDR3 runs to 15 residues. CDR3: CASSIRLISNQPQHF. The CDR3 DNA reads TGTGCCAGTAGTATCAGGTTGATCAGCAATCAGCCCCAGCATTTT.

In this sample, this clone turned up a few times. This sequence joins TRBV2 and TRBJ2-7, with 7 positions matching TRBD2. V gave up 6 bases and J gave up 3 bases; unmatched junction bases: 8. CDR1 is SNHLY and CDR2 is FYNNEI in the germline V gene. The CDR3 is made up of 14 amino acids. The CDR3 sequence: CASRLSGVLYEQYF. The CDR3 DNA follows: TGTGCCAGCAGGCTCAGCGGGGTCCTCTACGAGCAGTACTTC.

The chain has TRBV11-2 and TRBJ2-7; D not resolved. Trimming removed 1 base from V and 0 bases from J, with 13 bases in between. Per germline, CDR1 SGHAT and CDR2 FQNNGV. The CDR3 is 16 amino acids. For the CDR3, the DNA is TGTGCCAGCAGCTTAGCTTCTTTACACAGCTCCTACGAGCAGTACTTC. This sequence encodes CASSLASLHSSYEQYF.

The chain uses TRBV5-6 and TRBJ1-4; 7 bases agree with TRBD1. CDR1 is SGHDT, CDR2 YYEEEE, per germline. The CDR3 totals 16 residues. The V and J ends lost 2 bases and 0 bases, in that order; junction bases with no gene match: 4. The CDR3 reads CASSFGTEATNEKLFF. The CDR3 DNA reads as TGTGCCAGCAGCTTTGGGACAGAAGCAACTAATGAAAAACTGTTTTTT.

The sample holds one count of this clone. The chain joins TRBV4-1 to TRBJ1-4, with 10 bases identical to TRBD1. Germline values: CDR1 MGHRA, CDR2 YSYEKL. Losses at the gene ends were 4 bases for V and 8 bases for J; bases not matched to a gene: 7. The CDR3 has 15 amino acids. The CDR3 is CASSRSGTGVEKLFF. The CDR3 nucleotides are TGCGCCAGCAGCCGCTCCGGGACAGGGGTCGAAAAACTGTTTTTT.

The gene calls are TRBV30 and TRBJ1-1, with a possible D match to TRBD1 (6 bases). Germline lookup yields CDR1 GTSNPN and CDR2 SVGIG (reference sequence). Trimming took 3 bases from V and 7 from J, leaving 12 bases between them. The CDR3 has 12 residues. The CDR3, as DNA: TGTGCCTGGAGCGTAGGGGGTATTGAAGCTTTCTTT. It is translated as CAWSVGGIEAFF.

This clone was recorded only once. CDR3 protein: CASSPGGLPQHF. The DNA of the CDR3 is TGTGCCAGCTCACCAGGGGGTCTCCCCCAGCATTTT. This rearrangement joins TRBV18 to TRBJ1-5; TRBD1 is a possible D gene (5 bases). Germline loops: CDR1 KGHSH, CDR2 LQKENI. The CDR3 runs to 12 residues. V was pared by 2 bases and J by 10 bases, with 9 bases between.